This T cell receptor beta chain was sequenced for a study of CXCR3-negative and CXCR3-positive naive CD8 T cells. TRB cDNA was prepared as libraries by UMI-labeled 5' RACE. TCRdb reprocessed the 5' RACE reads and stores each CDR3 protein as one record, lacking DNA. The repertoire table contains more than 5,500 distinct CDR3 sequences. Germline CDR1 MNHEY, CDR2 SVGEGT. The CDR3 is 12 residues long. Whole-study results and caveats: When CXCR3-positive naive cells were set against CXCR3-negative naive cells, the former had more hydrophobic TRB CDR3s.

This clonotype is called medium-sized (0.01 to 0.1%) based on its frequency. What it recognizes is unknown. Source material: naive CXCR3+ CD8+ T cells from blood. Subset described: CD45RO-CCR7+CD27+CD95- naive CD8+ T cells expressing CXCR3 (TNR3+). The sequence derives from a human donor in good health. Some clones in this sample may be carry-over from other donors' samples. V is TRBV6-2 or TRBV6-3 and J is TRBJ2-1. This chain's CDR3 is CASSPDYNEQFF.